This TCR beta chain was profiled in a study of blood T cells in healthy people across ages. Study-level background: There was about one barcoded beta molecule captured by template switching per two T cells. General observations from the study: Investigators treated diversity estimates from one million T cells as underestimates. With age, beta diversity per million T cells declined roughly linearly, significantly by roughly 40. Both higher diversity and more naive CD4+ cells marked long-lived donors when set against aged donors.

Sample-barcoded 5' priming and a J-beta primer mix drove a second PCR of about 6 to 12 cycles. TCRdb re-called the 5' RACE reads through MiXCR, storing one row per CDR3 protein. This repertoire shows about 380,000 distinct CDR3 sequences, approximately 51% found once; its top ten account for 51%. Details on this clonotype: Its antigen remains unknown.

The V gene's germline CDR1 is MNHEY and CDR2 SVGEGT. Between the trimmed V and J ends, which lost 3 bases and 1 base, there was a span of 9 bases. This CDR3 comprises 14 residues. The sequenced sample was blood. This sequence originates from a man between 60 and 70 years old in good health. This chain uses TRBV6-2 or TRBV6-3 with TRBJ1-1; D unresolved. CDR3 in amino acids: CASSYTPPNTEAFF. The CDR3 bases are TGTGCCAGCAGTTATACACCTCCGAACACTGAAGCTTTCTTT.